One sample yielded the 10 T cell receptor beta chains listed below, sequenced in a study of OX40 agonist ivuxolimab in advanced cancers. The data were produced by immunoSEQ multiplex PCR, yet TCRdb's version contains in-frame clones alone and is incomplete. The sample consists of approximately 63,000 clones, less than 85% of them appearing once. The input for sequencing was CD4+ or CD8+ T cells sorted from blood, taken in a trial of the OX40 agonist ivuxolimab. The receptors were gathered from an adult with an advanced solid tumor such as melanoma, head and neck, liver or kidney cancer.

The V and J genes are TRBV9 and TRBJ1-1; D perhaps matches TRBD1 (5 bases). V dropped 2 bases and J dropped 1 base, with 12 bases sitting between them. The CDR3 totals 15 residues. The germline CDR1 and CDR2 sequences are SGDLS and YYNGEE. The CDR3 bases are TGTGCCAGCAGCGTCACGGCGGGGACGAACACTGAAGCTTTCTTT. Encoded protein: CASSVTAGTNTEAFF.

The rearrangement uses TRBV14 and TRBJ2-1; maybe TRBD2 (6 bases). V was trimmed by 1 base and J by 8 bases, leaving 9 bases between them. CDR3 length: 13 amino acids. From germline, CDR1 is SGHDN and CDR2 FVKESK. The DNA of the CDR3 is TGTGCCAGCAGCCAAGTTGGCGGGGATGAGCAGTTCTTC. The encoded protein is CASSQVGGDEQFF.

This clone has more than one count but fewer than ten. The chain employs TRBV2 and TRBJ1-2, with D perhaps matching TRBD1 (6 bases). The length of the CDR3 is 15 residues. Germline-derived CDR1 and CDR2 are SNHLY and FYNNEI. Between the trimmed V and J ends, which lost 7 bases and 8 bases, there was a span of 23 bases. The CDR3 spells CASTERGEAVWGYTF. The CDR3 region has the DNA TGTGCCAGCACCGAAAGGGGGGAAGCGGTGTGGGGCTACACCTTC.

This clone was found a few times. Here the CDR3 reads CASSQGRRDQPQHF. CDR3 bases: TGCGCCAGCAGCCAAGGACGACGGGATCAGCCCCAGCATTTT. The J gene is TRBJ1-5, the V gene TRBV4-1; D unclear. Germline V gene lookup returns CDR1 MGHRA and CDR2 YSYEKL. The CDR3 totals 14 residues. Trimming took off 1 base at V and 5 bases at J, with 9 bases between the two ends.

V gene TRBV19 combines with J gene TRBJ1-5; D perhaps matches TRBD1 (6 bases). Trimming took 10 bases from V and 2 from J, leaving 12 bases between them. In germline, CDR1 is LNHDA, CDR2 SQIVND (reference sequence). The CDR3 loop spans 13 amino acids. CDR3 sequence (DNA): TGTGCCACCCGGGACATCGGCAATCAGCCCCAGCATTTT. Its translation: CATRDIGNQPQHF.

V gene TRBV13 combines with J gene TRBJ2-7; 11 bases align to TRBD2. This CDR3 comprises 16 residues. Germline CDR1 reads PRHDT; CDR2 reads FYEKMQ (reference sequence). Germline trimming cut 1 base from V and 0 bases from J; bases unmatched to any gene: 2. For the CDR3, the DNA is TGTGCCAGCAGCTTAGAACTAGCGGGGGCCTCCTACGAGCAGTACTTC. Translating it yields CASSLELAGASYEQYF. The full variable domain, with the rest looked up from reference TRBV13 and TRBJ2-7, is AAGVIQSPRHLIKEKRETATLKCYPIPRHDTVYWYQQGPGQDPQFLISFYEKMQSDKGSIPDRFSAQQFSDYHSELNMSSLELGDSALYFCASSLELAGASYEQYFGPGTRLTVT.

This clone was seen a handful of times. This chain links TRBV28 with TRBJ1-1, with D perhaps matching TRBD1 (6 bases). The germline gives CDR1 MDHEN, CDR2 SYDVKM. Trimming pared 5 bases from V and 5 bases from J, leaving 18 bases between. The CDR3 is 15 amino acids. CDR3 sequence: CASSGGGAGGTEAFF. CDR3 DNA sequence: TGTGCCAGCAGTGGAGGGGGGGCAGGAGGAACTGAAGCTTTCTTT.

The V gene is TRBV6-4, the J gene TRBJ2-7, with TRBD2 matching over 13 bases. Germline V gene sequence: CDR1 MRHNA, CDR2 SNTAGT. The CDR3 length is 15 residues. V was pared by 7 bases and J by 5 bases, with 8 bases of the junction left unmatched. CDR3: CASTGTSGKVNEQYF. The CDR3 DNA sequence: TGTGCCAGCACCGGGACTAGCGGGAAGGTTAACGAGCAGTACTTC.

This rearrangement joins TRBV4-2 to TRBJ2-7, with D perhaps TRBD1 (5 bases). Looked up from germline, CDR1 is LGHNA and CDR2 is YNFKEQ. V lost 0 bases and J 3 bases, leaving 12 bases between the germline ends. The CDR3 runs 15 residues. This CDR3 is CASSQETPGRYEQYF. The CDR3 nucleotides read TGTGCCAGCAGCCAAGAAACCCCAGGGCGCTACGAGCAGTACTTC.

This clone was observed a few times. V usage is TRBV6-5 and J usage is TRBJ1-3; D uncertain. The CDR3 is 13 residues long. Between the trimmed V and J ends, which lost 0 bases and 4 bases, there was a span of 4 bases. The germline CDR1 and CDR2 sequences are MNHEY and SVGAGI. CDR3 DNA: TGTGCCAGCAGTTACTCAGACGGAAACACCATATATTTT. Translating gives CASSYSDGNTIYF.